These T cell receptor beta chains were read from a single sample in a study of T cells in Graves' hyperthyroidism and ophthalmopathy. TCRdb re-analysed the multiplex PCR reads in MiXCR, keeping a single row per CDR3 protein. The repertoire holds under 800,000 distinct CDR3 sequences, with 11% to 15% as singletons. The sequencing sample was made of blood. The origin of the receptors is a woman aged 18-29 years with Graves' hyperthyroidism. Each CDR3 is given without its conserved first and last residue. Each record gives: D gene, clone size, V gene, CDR3 protein. The D gene is left open where the match is weak. Not all rows give a size; the values are once, few, many and, for expanded clones, a class.

d_gene: .; abundance: .; v_gene: TRBV5-1; CDR3aa: ASSWMTSPGGEQY
d_gene: .; abundance: few; v_gene: TRBV9; CDR3aa: ASSVEPRTDTQY
d_gene: .; abundance: .; v_gene: TRBV19; CDR3aa: ASSIPYENYGYT
d_gene: TRBD2; abundance: many; v_gene: TRBV6-1; CDR3aa: ASSSTGLDTDTQY
d_gene: TRBD2; abundance: many; v_gene: TRBV30; CDR3aa: AWRSPTSPGDTQY
d_gene: .; abundance: few; v_gene: TRBV5-1; CDR3aa: ASTPSRGGTDTQY
d_gene: .; abundance: many; v_gene: TRBV4-1; CDR3aa: ASSQDVRAGLVEKLF
d_gene: TRBD1; abundance: many; v_gene: TRBV10-3; CDR3aa: AIGTGHNYGYT
d_gene: TRBD2; abundance: few; v_gene: TRBV9; CDR3aa: ASNSWRELEAKNIQY
d_gene: TRBD2; abundance: .; v_gene: TRBV6-1; CDR3aa: ASRAGTMGYEQY
d_gene: TRBD2; abundance: .; v_gene: TRBV7-2; CDR3aa: ASSLEWAGGPREQY
d_gene: TRBD2; abundance: many; v_gene: TRBV11-3; CDR3aa: ASSLVVLAGGTDTQY
d_gene: TRBD1; abundance: many; v_gene: TRBV12-3/TRBV12-4; CDR3aa: ASSLGRGRQETQY
d_gene: .; abundance: many; v_gene: TRBV3-1; CDR3aa: ASSQQVGPHYTSTDTQY
d_gene: TRBD1; abundance: .; v_gene: TRBV7-9; CDR3aa: ASSDGQVSTDTQY
d_gene: TRBD2; abundance: .; v_gene: TRBV4-1; CDR3aa: ASSQGAGVANEQF
d_gene: .; abundance: few; v_gene: TRBV5-5; CDR3aa: ASSLGQSGAEAF
d_gene: .; abundance: many; v_gene: TRBV5-1; CDR3aa: ASSPRDYGYT
d_gene: .; abundance: many; v_gene: TRBV7-2; CDR3aa: ASSLGPDPSSYEQY
d_gene: .; abundance: few; v_gene: TRBV29-1; CDR3aa: SVEEDGDEQF
d_gene: .; abundance: many; v_gene: TRBV11-2; CDR3aa: ASRRPQGGREQF
d_gene: TRBD1; abundance: .; v_gene: TRBV27; CDR3aa: ASSLDRGPNEQF